These T cell receptor beta chains were read from a single sample in a study of blood T cell repertoires in COVID-19. Libraries were prepared by immunoSEQ multiplex PCR; TCRdb keeps only in-frame clonotypes and omits some of them. The profile shows about 100,000 clones, around 79% of them singletons. The sample comprised peripheral blood. The receptor source for this set is a human donor in a cohort sampled during active COVID-19. The CDR3 runs from the conserved cysteine through the conserved F or W. Each record gives: J gene, D gene, clone size, V gene, CDR3 protein, CDR3 DNA. The D gene is left open where the match is weak. For some rows the clone size is stated as once, few or many, or as a class when expanded; others skip it.

j_gene: TRBJ2-3
d_gene: .
abundance: .
v_gene: TRBV10-3
CDR3aa: CAISRSLGQDTQYF
CDR3nt: TGTGCCATCAGCCGATCGCTGGGGCAGGATACGCAGTATTTT

j_gene: TRBJ2-2
d_gene: .
abundance: .
v_gene: TRBV2
CDR3aa: CASSEATGATGELFF
CDR3nt: TGTGCCAGCAGTGAAGCAACAGGAGCAACCGGGGAGCTGTTTTTT

j_gene: TRBJ1-5
d_gene: .
abundance: .
v_gene: TRBV25-1
CDR3aa: CASRDGSNQPQHF
CDR3nt: TGTGCCAGCCGTGACGGTAGCAATCAGCCCCAGCATTTT

j_gene: TRBJ1-3
d_gene: .
abundance: .
v_gene: TRBV5-1
CDR3aa: CASSLDPGSVVNTIYF
CDR3nt: TGCGCCAGCAGCTTGGACCCGGGTTCGGTAGTAAACACCATATATTTT

j_gene: TRBJ2-3
d_gene: .
abundance: .
v_gene: TRBV18
CDR3aa: CASSPRGSGSTDTQYF
CDR3nt: TGTGCCAGCTCACCACGTGGTAGCGGCAGCACAGATACGCAGTATTTT

j_gene: TRBJ2-7
d_gene: TRBD1
abundance: .
v_gene: TRBV5-1
CDR3aa: CASSRNRDRVGEQYF
CDR3nt: TGCGCCAGCAGTAGGAACCGGGACAGGGTCGGGGAGCAGTACTTC

j_gene: TRBJ2-7
d_gene: TRBD1
abundance: .
v_gene: TRBV7-9
CDR3aa: CASSWDSVSYEQYF
CDR3nt: TGTGCCAGCAGCTGGGACAGCGTATCCTACGAGCAGTACTTC

j_gene: TRBJ2-2
d_gene: .
abundance: .
v_gene: TRBV29-1
CDR3aa: CSVVRENTGELFF
CDR3nt: TGCAGCGTTGTGCGGGAGAACACCGGGGAGCTGTTTTTT

j_gene: TRBJ2-3
d_gene: TRBD2
abundance: .
v_gene: TRBV19
CDR3aa: CASSSGLAGGGSDTQYF
CDR3nt: TGTGCCAGTAGTAGTGGACTAGCGGGAGGGGGCTCAGATACGCAGTATTTT

j_gene: TRBJ2-1
d_gene: .
abundance: .
v_gene: TRBV11-3
CDR3aa: CASSPRNNEQFF
CDR3nt: TGTGCCAGCAGCCCGCGGAACAATGAGCAGTTCTTC

j_gene: TRBJ2-7
d_gene: TRBD1
abundance: .
v_gene: TRBV18
CDR3aa: CASSPGQGPTYEQYF
CDR3nt: TGTGCCAGCTCACCAGGACAGGGCCCCACCTACGAGCAGTACTTC

j_gene: TRBJ2-2
d_gene: TRBD1
abundance: .
v_gene: TRBV5-4
CDR3aa: CASSSRQGSAGELFF
CDR3nt: TGTGCCAGCAGCTCAAGACAGGGATCGGCCGGGGAGCTGTTTTTT

j_gene: TRBJ1-1
d_gene: TRBD1
abundance: once
v_gene: TRBV7-9
CDR3aa: CASSPGQGNTEAFF
CDR3nt: TGTGCCAGCAGCCCAGGACAGGGTAACACTGAAGCTTTCTTT

j_gene: TRBJ2-2
d_gene: TRBD1
abundance: few
v_gene: TRBV5-4
CDR3aa: CASSMKPGQGVKGELFF
CDR3nt: TGTGCCAGCAGCATGAAACCGGGACAGGGGGTTAAGGGGGAGCTGTTTTTT

j_gene: TRBJ2-1
d_gene: TRBD2
abundance: few
v_gene: TRBV19
CDR3aa: CASSIVTSLGNEQFF
CDR3nt: TGTGCCAGTAGTATAGTGACTAGCCTCGGCAATGAGCAGTTCTTC

j_gene: TRBJ1-1
d_gene: .
abundance: once
v_gene: TRBV7-2
CDR3aa: CASRLRGGSDTEAFF
CDR3nt: TGTGCCAGCAGACTGAGGGGGGGGTCAGACACTGAAGCTTTCTTT

j_gene: TRBJ1-1
d_gene: TRBD1
abundance: .
v_gene: TRBV19
CDR3aa: CASSSRWTGSIDMNTEAFF
CDR3nt: TGTGCCAGTAGTAGCCGATGGACAGGGAGTATTGATATGAACACTGAAGCTTTCTTT

j_gene: TRBJ1-4
d_gene: .
abundance: few
v_gene: TRBV28
CDR3aa: CASSTRGLNEKLFF
CDR3nt: TGTGCCAGCAGCACGCGAGGGCTAAATGAAAAACTGTTTTTT

j_gene: TRBJ2-1
d_gene: .
abundance: .
v_gene: TRBV6-5
CDR3aa: CASSSWDFNEQFF
CDR3nt: TGTGCCAGCAGTTCGTGGGACTTCAATGAGCAGTTCTTC

j_gene: TRBJ1-2
d_gene: .
abundance: .
v_gene: TRBV29-1
CDR3aa: CSVESRYGYTF
CDR3nt: TGCAGCGTTGAATCCCGCTATGGCTACACCTTC

j_gene: TRBJ2-7
d_gene: .
abundance: .
v_gene: TRBV7-9
CDR3aa: CASSRLNFYEQYF
CDR3nt: TGTGCCAGCAGTCGACTTAACTTCTACGAGCAGTACTTC

j_gene: TRBJ2-7
d_gene: TRBD2
abundance: .
v_gene: TRBV6-5
CDR3aa: CASNLAGSYEQYF
CDR3nt: TGTGCCAGCAATCTAGCGGGATCCTACGAGCAGTACTTC

j_gene: TRBJ1-1
d_gene: TRBD1
abundance: .
v_gene: TRBV6-1
CDR3aa: CASSELGQGGNTEAFF
CDR3nt: TGTGCCAGCAGTGAATTGGGACAGGGTGGAAACACTGAAGCTTTCTTT

j_gene: TRBJ1-1
d_gene: TRBD1
abundance: .
v_gene: TRBV5-1
CDR3aa: CASSLSYGQAEAFF
CDR3nt: TGCGCCAGCAGCTTGTCTTACGGACAGGCCGAAGCTTTCTTT

j_gene: TRBJ2-3
d_gene: .
abundance: .
v_gene: TRBV3-1/TRBV3-2
CDR3aa: CASSQAAGDTQYF
CDR3nt: TGTGCCAGCAGCCAAGCTGCAGGAGATACGCAGTATTTT

j_gene: TRBJ1-5
d_gene: .
abundance: .
v_gene: TRBV7-6
CDR3aa: CASSPLGGFPDQPQHF
CDR3nt: TGTGCCAGCAGCCCCCTGGGGGGGTTTCCGGATCAGCCCCAGCATTTT

j_gene: TRBJ2-5
d_gene: .
abundance: .
v_gene: TRBV4-2
CDR3aa: CASSQPGLAETQYF
CDR3nt: TGTGCCAGCAGCCAGCCCGGGTTGGCGGAGACCCAGTACTTC

j_gene: TRBJ2-3
d_gene: TRBD2
abundance: .
v_gene: TRBV5-4
CDR3aa: CASSSRLAGAADTQYF
CDR3nt: TGTGCCAGCAGCTCCCGACTAGCGGGTGCTGCAGATACGCAGTATTTT

j_gene: TRBJ2-6
d_gene: .
abundance: .
v_gene: TRBV5-1
CDR3aa: CASSLAGTSGANVLTF
CDR3nt: TGCGCCAGCAGCTTGGCTGGGACATCTGGGGCCAACGTCCTGACTTTC

j_gene: TRBJ2-3
d_gene: .
abundance: .
v_gene: TRBV7-3
CDR3aa: CASSLNVAGPDTQYF
CDR3nt: TGTGCCAGCAGCTTAAACGTCGCAGGTCCAGATACGCAGTATTTT

j_gene: TRBJ1-2
d_gene: .
abundance: .
v_gene: TRBV9
CDR3aa: CASSVTARGYTF
CDR3nt: TGTGCCAGCAGCGTGACAGCCAGGGGCTACACCTTC

j_gene: TRBJ1-2
d_gene: TRBD1
abundance: .
v_gene: TRBV11-2
CDR3aa: CASSLDFPDRRRTWGYTF
CDR3nt: TGTGCCAGCAGCTTAGATTTTCCGGACAGGAGGCGGACCTGGGGCTACACCTTC

j_gene: TRBJ1-6
d_gene: .
abundance: .
v_gene: TRBV24-1
CDR3aa: CATSDLRPVQFRTLHF
CDR3nt: TGTGCCACCAGTGATTTAAGGCCAGTCCAATTCAGGACCCTCCACTTT

j_gene: TRBJ2-1
d_gene: .
abundance: .
v_gene: TRBV7-9
CDR3aa: CASSLGQGLSYNEQFF
CDR3nt: TGTGCCAGCAGCTTAGGGCAGGGTTTGTCCTACAATGAGCAGTTCTTC

j_gene: TRBJ2-7
d_gene: .
abundance: .
v_gene: TRBV12-3/TRBV12-4
CDR3aa: CASSTDSYEQYF
CDR3nt: TGTGCCAGCAGTACCGATAGTTACGAGCAGTACTTC

j_gene: TRBJ2-7
d_gene: TRBD1
abundance: .
v_gene: TRBV6-2/TRBV6-3
CDR3aa: CASSYPRQGAHEQYF
CDR3nt: TGTGCCAGCAGTTACCCCCGACAGGGGGCCCACGAGCAGTACTTC

j_gene: TRBJ2-7
d_gene: TRBD2
abundance: .
v_gene: TRBV11-2
CDR3aa: CASSLAGTYEQYF
CDR3nt: TGTGCCAGCAGTCTAGCGGGAACCTACGAGCAGTACTTC

j_gene: TRBJ1-5
d_gene: .
abundance: few
v_gene: TRBV24-1
CDR3aa: CATRGGGNQPQHF
CDR3nt: TGTGCCACCCGGGGAGGGGGCAATCAGCCCCAGCATTTT

j_gene: TRBJ1-5
d_gene: .
abundance: once
v_gene: TRBV10-2
CDR3aa: CASSGGEAQPQHF
CDR3nt: TGCGCCAGCAGTGGGGGGGAGGCTCAGCCCCAGCATTTT

j_gene: TRBJ2-1
d_gene: .
abundance: .
v_gene: TRBV11-2
CDR3aa: CASSLARDSTAKEQFF
CDR3nt: TGTGCCAGCAGCTTAGCCCGGGACTCCACCGCCAAAGAGCAGTTCTTC

j_gene: TRBJ2-4
d_gene: TRBD1
abundance: .
v_gene: TRBV3-1/TRBV3-2
CDR3aa: CASSQDLVSGGVQYF
CDR3nt: TGTGCCAGCAGCCAAGACTTGGTCTCAGGGGGCGTTCAGTACTTC

j_gene: TRBJ1-2
d_gene: TRBD1
abundance: .
v_gene: TRBV30
CDR3aa: CAWGQGGYGYTF
CDR3nt: TGTGCCTGGGGACAGGGTGGTTATGGCTACACCTTC

j_gene: TRBJ2-1
d_gene: TRBD2
abundance: .
v_gene: TRBV19
CDR3aa: CASKETSGSLAAEQFF
CDR3nt: TGTGCCAGTAAAGAGACTAGCGGGAGTCTTGCTGCTGAGCAGTTCTTC

j_gene: TRBJ1-4
d_gene: TRBD1
abundance: .
v_gene: TRBV19
CDR3aa: CASIGTGSGKLFF
CDR3nt: TGTGCCAGTATCGGGACAGGGTCGGGAAAACTGTTTTTT